Shown below are 24 T cell receptor beta chains from a single sample sequenced in a study of shared clonotypes between healthy human individuals. Sequencing used immunoSEQ multiplex PCR; TCRdb keeps in-frame clones, though not all of them. Among about 330,000 clones listed, around 72% were seen once. Input material: memory CD4+ T cells sorted from blood. Sample subset: CD45RA-negative fraction. All receptors derive from a young man in good health.

The chain employs TRBV19 and TRBJ1-1, with D possibly matching TRBD1 (6 bases). Germline-derived CDR1 and CDR2 are LNHDA and SQIVND (reference sequence). V was trimmed by 5 bases and J by 0 bases, leaving 16 bases between them. The length of the CDR3 is 16 residues. The chain's CDR3 is CASSSTGLGVNTEAFF. CDR3 DNA: TGTGCCAGTAGTTCGACAGGTCTCGGGGTGAACACTGAAGCTTTCTTT.

The chain uses TRBV2 and TRBJ2-2; TRBD1 matches at 8 bases. J lost 4 bases, V lost 8 bases, and 3 bases had no gene match. The CDR3 spans 13 residues. From germline, CDR1 is SNHLY and CDR2 FYNNEI. The CDR3 DNA reads as TGTGCCAGCGGGACAGGACGCACCGGGGAGCTGTTTTTT. Amino acids: CASGTGRTGELFF.

This chain joins TRBV29-1 and TRBJ2-3; 9 bases fit TRBD2. CDR1 and CDR2 from the germline V gene are SQVTM and ANQGSEA. V shed 6 bases and J 2 bases; nucleotides not matched to a gene: 6. The CDR3 is 14 amino acids. CDR3 sequence: CSVAGTSNTDTQYF. In nucleotides, the CDR3 is TGCAGCGTGGCCGGGACTAGCAACACAGATACGCAGTATTTT.

V gene TRBV5-6 combines with J gene TRBJ1-4; a weak D match, TRBD1 (5 bases). This CDR3 has 14 residues. V dropped 4 bases and J dropped 7 bases, with 14 bases sitting between them. Germline values: CDR1 SGHDT, CDR2 YYEEEE. The DNA of the CDR3 is TGTGCCAGCAGCACCATGGCGGGGACTGAAAAACTGTTTTTT. Translation gives CASSTMAGTEKLFF.

This clone was found once. The V gene is TRBV2, the J gene TRBJ2-7; 7 bases agree with TRBD1. Germline CDR1 is SNHLY and CDR2 is FYNNEI. The junction had 6 bases not matched to a gene; V was cut back by 1 base and J by 0 bases. The CDR3 length is 16 residues. CDR3 sequence reads: CASSEVRDSYSYEQYF. CDR3 bases: TGTGCCAGCAGTGAAGTCCGGGACAGCTACTCCTACGAGCAGTACTTC.

In this sample, this clone turned up a few times. The chain employs TRBV5-1 and TRBJ1-4; 7 bases match TRBD1. V lost 0 bases and J lost 5; bases outside the gene matches: 4. This CDR3 is 15 amino acids long. CDR1 is SGHRS, CDR2 YFSETQ, per germline. For the CDR3, the DNA is TGCGCCAGCAGCTTGGGACAGGGTTGGAATGAAAAACTGTTTTTT. Translation gives CASSLGQGWNEKLFF.

CDR3 in amino acids: CASGGVIAGGDTQYF. The DNA of the CDR3 is TGTGCCAGCGGCGGGGTTATAGCGGGAGGAGATACGCAGTATTTT. The chain is built from TRBV5-4 and TRBJ2-3; 10 positions agree with TRBD2. The junction had 10 bases not matched to a gene; V was cut back by 7 bases and J by 5 bases. Germline values: CDR1 SGHNT, CDR2 YYREEE (reference sequence). This CDR3 contains 15 residues.

CDR3 DNA sequence: TGTGCCAGCAGCTTAGGACAGGGGACCTATCAGCCCCAGCATTTT. Protein product: CASSLGQGTYQPQHF. The chain carries TRBV7-6 and TRBJ1-5; 8 nucleotides match TRBD1. The length of the CDR3 is 15 residues. Germline CDR1 reads SGHVS; CDR2 reads FNYEAQ. The V gene end was trimmed by 1 base and the J gene end by 5 bases; junction bases not matched to a gene: 4. Complete variable domain (other parts from reference TRBV7-6 and TRBJ1-5): GAGVSQSPRYKVTKRGQDVALRCDPISGHVSLYWYRQALGQGPEFLTYFNYEAQQDKSGLPNDRFSAERPEGSISTLTIQRTEQRDSAMYRCASSLGQGTYQPQHFGDGTRLSIL.

This clone was recorded many times. Other DNA sequences in the same sample also yield this CDR3. The chain employs TRBV18 and TRBJ1-1; unclear D gene. CDR1 is KGHSH, CDR2 LQKENI, per germline. This CDR3 region has 13 residues. V shed 0 bases and J shed 2 bases, with 4 bases lying between them. CDR3: CASSPPGNTEAFF. Written as DNA, the CDR3 is TGTGCCAGCTCACCACCGGGAAACACTGAAGCTTTCTTT.

V is TRBV13 and J is TRBJ2-7; 9 positions agree with TRBD1. This CDR3 is 15 amino acids long. Germline V gene sequence: CDR1 PRHDT, CDR2 FYEKMQ (reference sequence). J lost 1 base, V lost 3 bases, and 4 bases had no gene match. CDR3 bases: TGTGCCAGCAGCTTTGTGGGACAGGGTTCCTACGAGCAGTACTTC. Protein: CASSFVGQGSYEQYF.

V and J are TRBV28 and TRBJ2-2; 13 bases are a match to TRBD2. The CDR3 runs to 17 residues. The germline V gene encodes CDR1 MDHEN and CDR2 SYDVKM. After removal of 4 bases from V and 6 bases from J, the junction contained 8 bases not matched to a gene. DNA of the CDR3: TGTGCCAGCAGTTCCTTGACTAGCGGGAGGATCCCCGGGGAGCTGTTTTTT. It translates to CASSSLTSGRIPGELFF. The entire variable domain, with the rest obtained from reference TRBV28 and TRBJ2-2, is as follows: DVKVTQSSRYLVKRTGEKVFLECVQDMDHENMFWYRQDPGLGLRLIYFSYDVKMKEKGDIPEGYSVSREKKERFSLILESASTNQTSMYLCASSSLTSGRIPGELFFGEGSRLTVL.

In this sample, this clone turned up a few times. This sequence joins TRBV30 and TRBJ1-1; D is undetermined. The ends were cut back, 4 bases at V and 6 bases at J, with 12 bases in the middle. The CDR3 extends over 12 amino acids. The germline CDR1 and CDR2 sequences are GTSNPN and SVGIG (reference sequence). The CDR3 DNA follows: TGTGCCTGGACCCCCCGGTCGGCTGAAGCTTTCTTT. Translated, it gives CAWTPRSAEAFF.

The chain combines TRBV28 with TRBJ1-2; D unclear. The V end lost 4 bases, the J end lost 4 bases, and 7 bases lay between the germline ends. Germline V gene sequence: CDR1 MDHEN, CDR2 SYDVKM. This CDR3 comprises 12 residues. The CDR3 spells CASSWAAYGYTF. In nucleotides, the CDR3 is TGTGCCAGCAGTTGGGCTGCCTATGGCTACACCTTC.

The chain carries TRBV7-2 and TRBJ1-2, with TRBD1 matching 7 bases. J gave up 14 bases and V 1 base, and 10 bases lay outside the gene matches. This CDR3 region has 13 residues. The germline V gene has CDR1 SGHTA and CDR2 FQGNSA. The DNA of the CDR3 is TGTGCCAGCAGCTTAGAGACAGGGACCGCTTGGACCTTC. This codes for CASSLETGTAWTF.

The V gene is TRBV7-8, the J gene TRBJ1-5; the D is unclear. V lost 5 bases, J lost 0 bases, and 5 bases lay in between. This CDR3 is 13 amino acids long. Germline V lookup: CDR1 SGHVS, CDR2 FQNEAQ. The CDR3 loop reads CASSQNSNQPQHF. In DNA, the CDR3 is TGTGCCAGCAGCCAAAATAGCAATCAGCCCCAGCATTTT. Looking up the rest from reference TRBV7-8 and TRBJ1-5 gives the full variable domain: GAGVSQSPRYKVAKRGQDVALRCDPISGHVSLFWYQQALGQGPEFLTYFQNEAQLDKSGLPSDRFFAERPEGSVSTLKIQRTQQEDSAVYLCASSQNSNQPQHFGDGTRLSIL.

The genes are TRBV6-5 and TRBJ2-5, with unresolved D. V was cut by 3 bases and J by 7 bases, with 12 bases left in between. Germline CDR1 is MNHEY and CDR2 is SVGAGI. This CDR3 region has 13 residues. CDR3 sequence reads: CASSYTGTRTQYF. The CDR3 bases are TGTGCCAGCAGTTATACGGGCACACGGACCCAGTACTTC.

The V call is TRBV5-4, the J call TRBJ2-1; 14 bases match TRBD2. Germline CDR1 is SGHNT and CDR2 is YYREEE (reference sequence). This CDR3 contains 16 residues. V lost 3 bases, J lost 9 bases, and 8 bases stayed unmatched. This CDR3 reads CASSSIGTSGRFEQFF. The CDR3 DNA reads as TGTGCCAGCAGCTCAATCGGGACTAGCGGGAGATTTGAGCAGTTCTTC. The full variable domain, with the rest looked up from reference TRBV5-4 and TRBJ2-1, is ETGVTQSPTHLIKTRGQQVTLRCSSQSGHNTVSWYQQALGQGPQFIFQYYREEENGRGNFPPRFSGLQFPNYSSELNVNALELDDSALYLCASSSIGTSGRFEQFFGPGTRLTVL.

The rearrangement uses TRBV7-9 and TRBJ2-7, with D perhaps TRBD1 (5 bases). The germline V gene has CDR1 SEHNR and CDR2 FQNEAQ (reference sequence). Trimming shortened V by 5 bases and J by 2 bases, and 16 bases separated the two germline ends. The CDR3 length is 15 residues. The DNA for the CDR3 is TGTGCCAGCAGCGCATCCCCCTCAGGGACCTACGAGCAGTACTTC. Translating it yields CASSASPSGTYEQYF.

This clone was found a few times. J is TRBJ2-2 and V is TRBV4-2, with 7 bases aligning to TRBD2. V trimming: 1 base; J trimming: 1 base; junction bases outside the gene matches: 3. This CDR3 is built from 16 residues. CDR1 is LGHNA, CDR2 YNFKEQ, per germline. The CDR3, as DNA: TGTGCCAGCAGCCAAGCTGGCGGGAGGAACACCGGGGAGCTGTTTTTT. Translation gives CASSQAGGRNTGELFF.

The chain links TRBV10-1 to TRBJ2-7; D is possibly TRBD1 or TRBD2 (5 bases each). The CDR3 runs 14 residues. Germline V gene data show CDR1 as WNHNN and CDR2 as SYGVQD (reference sequence). Between the trimmed V and J ends, which lost 0 bases and 3 bases, there was a span of 9 bases. Here the CDR3 reads CASSESGRNYEQYF. Here the CDR3 DNA reads TGCGCCAGCAGTGAGTCGGGACGTAACTACGAGCAGTACTTC.

This rearrangement joins TRBV6-1 to TRBJ1-5; D is uncertain. The CDR3 covers 13 residues. Trimming shortened V by 2 bases and J by 4 bases, and 6 bases separated the two germline ends. Germline V gene lookup returns CDR1 MNHNS and CDR2 SASEGT. The CDR3, as DNA: TGTGCCAGCAGTGAACAAAAAAATCAGCCCCAGCATTTT. Translation: CASSEQKNQPQHF.

The sample holds one count of this clone. CDR3 sequence: CASSYHRGYEQYF. The DNA for the CDR3 is TGTGCCAGCAGCTACCACAGGGGGTACGAGCAGTACTTC. The chain carries TRBV5-8 and TRBJ2-7; 8 bases agree with TRBD1. V shed 3 bases and J 4 bases; nucleotides not matched to a gene: 3. CDR1 and CDR2 (germline): SGHTS, YDEGEE. CDR3 length equals 13 residues. Full variable domain (missing parts from reference TRBV5-8 and TRBJ2-7): EAGVTQSPTHLIKTRGQQATLRCSPISGHTSVYWYQQALGLGLQFLLWYDEGEERNRGNFPPRFSGRQFPNYSSELNVNALELEDSALYLCASSYHRGYEQYFGPGTRLTVT.

The gene calls are TRBV28 and TRBJ1-4; 7 nucleotides line up with TRBD1. From germline, CDR1 is MDHEN and CDR2 SYDVKM. V was pared by 3 bases and J by 0 bases, with 13 bases of the junction left unmatched. CDR3 length equals 19 residues. CDR3 protein: CASSFFKQGSVATNEKLFF. The CDR3 coding sequence is TGTGCCAGCAGTTTCTTCAAACAGGGGTCTGTTGCAACTAATGAAAAACTGTTTTTT.

A remark on this clone: The identical CDR3 is also encoded by other nucleotide sequences in the sample. The genes are TRBV18 and TRBJ2-3, with 7 nucleotides matching TRBD2. The germline V gene encodes CDR1 KGHSH and CDR2 LQKENI. The CDR3 length is 14 residues. Trimming took 3 bases from V and 3 from J; bases not matched to a gene: 3. The CDR3 loop reads CASSPLGGTDTQYF. The CDR3 DNA reads as TGTGCCAGCTCACCTCTGGGGGGGACAGATACGCAGTATTTT. Full variable domain (missing parts from reference TRBV18 and TRBJ2-3): NAGVMQNPRHLVRRRGQEARLRCSPMKGHSHVYWYRQLPEEGLKFMVYLQKENIIDESGMPKERFSAEFPKEGPSILRIQQVVRGDSAAYFCASSPLGGTDTQYFGPGTRLTVL.